The 32 T cell receptor beta chains listed next were all sequenced from one sample in a study of T cells in Graves' hyperthyroidism and ophthalmopathy. Amplification targeted TCR beta CDR3 regions from RNA transcripts. The HTBI primer set was used in a first-round RT-PCR of the TCR CDR3. TCRdb redid the calling of the multiplex PCR reads with MiXCR, one entry per CDR3 protein. The sample has 610,000 or so distinct CDR3 sequences; roughly 46% are singletons. The sequenced material came from peripheral blood or thyroid tissue (not recorded which). These receptors were taken from a woman aged 18-35 years with Graves' hyperthyroidism.

This clonotype was observed many times. V and J are TRBV13 and TRBJ2-7, with D unclear. Trimming stripped 2 bases from V and 0 bases from J, with 8 bases between. Germline assignment: CDR1 PRHDT and CDR2 FYEKMQ (reference sequence). The CDR3 totals 14 residues. CDR3 nucleotide sequence: TGTGCCAGCAGCTTAAGCAACCCCTCCTACGAGCAGTACTTC. It is translated as CASSLSNPSYEQYF.

Ten or more counts support this clonotype. The chain combines TRBV6-2 or TRBV6-3 with TRBJ1-1; no firm D call. The length of the CDR3 is 15 residues. Germline V gene sequence: CDR1 MNHEY, CDR2 SVGEGT. V dropped 0 bases and J dropped 0 bases, with 8 bases sitting between them. The CDR3 DNA follows: TGTGCCAGCAGTTACTCCCTGGCCTTGAACACTGAAGCTTTCTTT. It encodes CASSYSLALNTEAFF.

The DNA of the CDR3 is TGCAGTGCTTCGGCGGAGGTCACGGATACGCAGTATTTT. Protein: CSASAEVTDTQYF. The chain links TRBV20-1 to TRBJ2-3, with D possibly being TRBD2 (5 bases). Germline lookup yields CDR1 DFQATT and CDR2 SNEGSKA (reference sequence). V was trimmed by 5 bases and J by 6 bases, leaving 15 bases between them. This CDR3 spans 13 amino acids.

The genes are TRBV6-6 and TRBJ2-6, with a possible D match to TRBD1 (6 bases). Trimming shortened V by 5 bases and J by 1 base, and 18 bases separated the two germline ends. This CDR3 has 18 residues. CDR1 is MNHNY and CDR2 is SVGAGI in the germline V gene (reference sequence). As DNA, the CDR3 is TGTGCCAGCAGTGAGGGCCAAGGACAGACATCTGGGGCCAACGTCCTGACTTTC. This sequence encodes CASSEGQGQTSGANVLTF.

CDR3 amino acids: CAISDYSGTIYEQYF. CDR3 nucleotides: TGTGCCATCAGTGACTATAGCGGGACTATCTACGAGCAGTACTTC. The rearrangement links TRBV10-3 to TRBJ2-7; 8 bases match TRBD2. Trimming cost V 3 bases and J 3 bases; bases outside gene matches: 7. CDR1 is ENHRY, CDR2 SYGVKD, per germline. The CDR3 contains 15 residues.

The CDR3 DNA reads as TGTGCCACCAGCAGAGGCCGAGAGACAGCCGCGGATGGTTTGGAAGGGGCCAACGTCCTGACTTTC. Amino acids: CATSRGRETAADGLEGANVLTF. The V call is TRBV15, the J call TRBJ2-6, with D possibly being TRBD1 (5 bases). CDR3 length: 22 residues. With 1 base removed from V and 4 bases from J, the gap between germline ends came to 29 bases. The V gene's germline CDR1 is LNHNV and CDR2 YYDKDF (reference sequence).

The V gene is TRBV10-3, the J gene TRBJ2-6, with 11 bases that match TRBD1. The CDR3 consists of 20 residues. Trimming removed 3 bases from V and 0 bases from J; junction bases left unmatched: 10. Per germline, CDR1 ENHRY and CDR2 SYGVKD. CDR3 DNA sequence: TGTGCCATCAGTGACTCCCCCACCGGGACAGGGGGCTCTGGGGCCAACGTCCTGACTTTC. This translates into CAISDSPTGTGGSGANVLTF.

As for this clonotype: One base away lies a much larger clone, so this may be a sequencing read error. This chain connects TRBV20-1 to TRBJ2-2, with D perhaps matching TRBD1 (6 bases). The CDR3 is 14 residues long. Germline V gene data show CDR1 as DFQATT and CDR2 as SNEGSKA (reference sequence). CDR3 DNA: TGCAGTGCTAGAGAGGACAGAGGAACCGGGGATCTGTTTTTT. Translating it yields CSAREDRGTGDLFF.

Ten or more counts support this clonotype. The chain employs TRBV7-9 and TRBJ2-5; perhaps D is TRBD1 or TRBD2 (6 bases each). Per germline, CDR1 SEHNR and CDR2 FQNEAQ (reference sequence). V dropped 6 bases and J dropped 5 bases, with 10 bases sitting between them. The CDR3 extends over 12 amino acids. DNA of the CDR3: TGTGCCAGCAGTGAGGGGGGCGAGACCCAGTACTTC. Translation: CASSEGGETQYF.

This chain uses TRBV7-9 with TRBJ1-4, with D hard to call. V lost 5 bases and J 4 bases, leaving 17 bases between the germline ends. Germline-derived CDR1 and CDR2 are SEHNR and FQNEAQ (reference sequence). This CDR3 is 16 amino acids long. CDR3 in DNA: TGTGCCAGCAGCCAAGGCCGTGGCGGAGTTAATGAAAAACTGTTTTTT. It encodes CASSQGRGGVNEKLFF.

This clonotype came up many times. The chain carries TRBV24-1 and TRBJ2-7, with 9 bases aligning to TRBD1. Trimming cost V 4 bases and J 6 bases; bases outside gene matches: 9. The CDR3 consists of 15 residues. The germline V gene has CDR1 KGHDR and CDR2 SFDVKD. CDR3 sequence (DNA): TGTGCCACCAGTGACCCGCCGCGGACAGGGGCCGAGCAGTACTTC. It yields the protein CATSDPPRTGAEQYF.

This clonotype was counted many times. The V call is TRBV7-9, the J call TRBJ2-7; 10 bases line up with TRBD1. This CDR3 is 14 amino acids long. CDR1 SEHNR and CDR2 FQNEAQ come from the germline V gene (reference sequence). V gave up 5 bases and J gave up 2 bases; unmatched junction bases: 3. CDR3 sequence reads: CASSKDRGAYEQYF. The CDR3 nucleotides read TGTGCCAGCAGCAAGGACAGGGGGGCCTACGAGCAGTACTTC.

This rearrangement joins TRBV6-2 or TRBV6-3 to TRBJ2-3; TRBD1 might be the D (5 bases). CDR3 length equals 16 residues. V lost 5 bases and J 3 bases, leaving 18 bases between the germline ends. Germline values: CDR1 MNHEY, CDR2 SVGEGT. The DNA of the CDR3 is TGTGCCAGCAGTGAAGTTCTAGGGGTTGGAACAGATACGCAGTATTTT. Its translation: CASSEVLGVGTDTQYF.

About this clonotype itself: Being one base from a much bigger clone, this may be a read error. The J gene is TRBJ2-7, the V gene TRBV5-1; a possible D gene is TRBD1 (5 bases). Germline V CDR1 and CDR2: SGHRS, YFSETQ. This CDR3 is 14 amino acids long. Trimming shortened V by 2 bases and J by 3 bases, and 12 bases separated the two germline ends. The CDR3 DNA follows: TGCGCCAGCAGCTTCGGGCAGGGTATCTACGAGCAGTACTTC. It yields the protein CASSFGQGIYEQYF.

The rearrangement uses TRBV18 and TRBJ2-5; TRBD2 aligns across 10 bases. V lost 2 bases, J lost 5 bases, and 8 bases stayed unmatched. The CDR3 loop spans 16 amino acids. Germline V CDR1 and CDR2: KGHSH, LQKENI. The CDR3 reads CASSPLTSGFEETQYF. The CDR3 bases are TGTGCCAGCTCACCATTGACTAGCGGGTTCGAGGAGACCCAGTACTTC.

J is TRBJ2-2 and V is TRBV4-1; D remains ambiguous. The germline gives CDR1 MGHRA, CDR2 YSYEKL. The CDR3 loop spans 19 amino acids. Trimming shortened V by 2 bases and J by 3 bases, and 22 bases separated the two germline ends. The CDR3 DNA reads TGCGCCAGCAGCCAACTACCGAAGGGCGGCTATGGCTACACCGGGGAGCTGTTTTTT. Its protein is CASSQLPKGGYGYTGELFF.

This sequence joins TRBV3-1 and TRBJ1-3; the D gene is possibly TRBD1 (5 bases). This CDR3 contains 14 residues. Germline loops: CDR1 LGHDT, CDR2 YNNKEL (reference sequence). Trimming took 4 bases from V and 2 from J, leaving 9 bases between them. This CDR3 is CASSLGDTGNTIYF. CDR3 coding DNA: TGTGCCAGCAGCCTGGGGGATACTGGAAACACCATATATTTT.

Concerning this clonotype: One end of the junction does not line up with germline, which may come from a read error. The chain's CDR3 is CASSYSGPTEAFF. CDR3 sequence (DNA): TGTGCCAGCAGTTACTCGGGGCCCACTGAAGCTTTCTTT. The V gene is TRBV10-3, the J gene TRBJ1-1; D may be TRBD1 (5 bases). The CDR3 has 13 residues. CDR1 is ENHRY and CDR2 is SYGVKD in the germline V gene.

This clonotype came up many times. CDR3 nucleotides: TGTGCCAGTCTCCCAGGGGGCGTCGCTGAAGCTTTCTTT. This sequence encodes CASLPGGVAEAFF. The chain joins TRBV7-2 to TRBJ1-1; 8 positions match TRBD1. With 9 bases clipped from V and 6 bases from J, the junction kept 9 bases outside the gene matches. Germline V gene sequence: CDR1 SGHTA, CDR2 FQGNSA. The CDR3 has 13 amino acids.

To note about this clonotype: A much bigger clone sits one base away, suggesting this may be a read error. The chain carries TRBV7-3 and TRBJ2-7, with TRBD1 identical over 10 bases. This CDR3 has 17 residues. The V gene end was trimmed by 2 bases and the J gene end by 2 bases; junction bases not matched to a gene: 9. Germline V lookup: CDR1 SGHTA, CDR2 FQGTGA. The CDR3 region has the DNA TGTGCCAGCAGCTTAGAAAGACAGGGGGCCCCCCCCTACGAGCAGTACTTC. Its protein is CASSLERQGAPPYEQYF. Full variable domain (missing parts from reference TRBV7-3 and TRBJ2-7): GAGVSQTPSNKVTEKGKYVELRCDPISGHTALYWYRQSLGQGPEFLIYFQGTGAADDSGLPNDRFFAVRPEGSVSTLKIQRTERGDSAVYLCASSLERQGAPPYEQYFGPGTRLTVT.

The chain combines TRBV7-3 with TRBJ1-2; no reliable D call. The germline V gene encodes CDR1 SGHTA and CDR2 FQGTGA. V gave up 5 bases and J gave up 7 bases, with 11 bases separating them. CDR3 length: 12 amino acids. The CDR3 here is CASSEGSSGYTF. The DNA of the CDR3 is TGTGCCAGCAGCGAGGGATCTTCTGGCTACACCTTC.

This clonotype was picked up many times. Written as DNA, the CDR3 is TGTGCCAGCAGTTTTACAGGGGCCCCCTACGAGCAGTACTTC. It yields the protein CASSFTGAPYEQYF. V gene TRBV12-3 or TRBV12-4 combines with J gene TRBJ2-7; 7 nucleotides line up with TRBD1. This CDR3 comprises 14 residues. V lost 3 bases and J lost 2; bases outside the gene matches: 4.

The V call is TRBV6-4, the J call TRBJ2-1; tentatively, D is TRBD1 or TRBD2 (5 bases each). With 8 bases removed from V and 7 bases from J, the gap between germline ends came to 15 bases. The CDR3 has 13 residues. From germline, CDR1 is MRHNA and CDR2 SNTAGT. In DNA form, the CDR3 reads TGTGCCAGCGGATCCGGGACCAATAATGAGCAGTTCTTC. It specifies CASGSGTNNEQFF.

The chain combines TRBV10-3 with TRBJ1-1; 7 bases map to TRBD1. The V segment lost 4 bases and the J segment 4 bases; nucleotides outside the gene matches: 6. The CDR3 sequence is 14 residues long. In germline, CDR1 is ENHRY, CDR2 SYGVKD. The CDR3 loop is CAISGTGQSTEAFF. In DNA form, the CDR3 reads TGTGCCATCAGTGGGACGGGACAGAGCACTGAAGCTTTCTTT.

The chain carries TRBV20-1 and TRBJ1-2, with 9 bases identical to TRBD1. Germline loops: CDR1 DFQATT, CDR2 SNEGSKA (reference sequence). V trimming: 6 bases; J trimming: 2 bases; junction bases outside the gene matches: 7. The CDR3 extends over 14 amino acids. The CDR3 protein is CSATGTGTNYGYTF. The CDR3 region has the DNA TGCAGTGCCACCGGGACAGGGACCAACTATGGCTACACCTTC.

The chain couples TRBV20-1 to TRBJ2-5, with 12 bases that match TRBD1. Germline V gene data show CDR1 as DFQATT and CDR2 as SNEGSKA (reference sequence). V lost 5 bases and J lost 7; bases outside the gene matches: 2. This CDR3 contains 12 residues. In DNA form, the CDR3 reads TGCAGTGCTCGGGGACAGGGGGCGACCCAGTACTTC. It yields the protein CSARGQGATQYF.

About this clonotype: This may stem from a read error, because a much larger clone lies one nucleotide away. The gene calls are TRBV10-3 and TRBJ2-3, with TRBD1 identical over 8 bases. The trim removed 10 bases at V and 2 bases at J, leaving 8 bases unmatched. Germline CDR1 reads ENHRY; CDR2 reads SYGVKD. The CDR3 is 14 residues long. The CDR3 spells CATQDRDSTDTQYF. The CDR3 region has the DNA TGTGCCACCCAGGACAGGGACTCCACAGATACGCAGTATTTT.

The chain is built from TRBV15 and TRBJ1-4; 7 positions match TRBD1. Germline V lookup: CDR1 LNHNV, CDR2 YYDKDF (reference sequence). This CDR3 is 17 amino acids long. V was clipped by 3 bases and J by 4 bases; unmatched bases: 11. CDR3 in amino acids: CATSRELGQSFNEKLFF. In DNA, the CDR3 is TGTGCCACCAGCAGGGAGCTGGGACAGAGCTTTAATGAAAAACTGTTTTTT.

This rearrangement joins TRBV19 to TRBJ2-5; 12 positions match TRBD2. Per germline, CDR1 LNHDA and CDR2 SQIVND (reference sequence). The junction had 14 bases not matched to a gene; V was cut back by 9 bases and J by 0 bases. This CDR3 has 18 amino acids. The CDR3 nucleotides read TGTGCCAGCAGCTTAGTAGCACTAGCGGGAGGCCACCAAGAGACCCAGTACTTC. Translation gives CASSLVALAGGHQETQYF.

The rearrangement joins TRBV20-1 to TRBJ1-5; 9 bases are a match to TRBD1. The germline CDR1 and CDR2 sequences are DFQATT and SNEGSKA (reference sequence). The CDR3 is 14 residues long. The junction had 5 bases not matched to a gene; V was cut back by 5 bases and J by 3 bases. The CDR3 sequence is CSAAGTGLNQPQHF. The CDR3 DNA is TGCAGTGCTGCAGGGACAGGGCTCAATCAGCCCCAGCATTTT.

This clonotype was seen ten or more times. This chain connects TRBV5-1 to TRBJ2-5, with D perhaps TRBD1 or TRBD2 (5 bases each). The length of the CDR3 is 15 residues. The germline V gene encodes CDR1 SGHRS and CDR2 YFSETQ. The V end lost 4 bases, the J end lost 3 bases, and 16 bases lay between the germline ends. This CDR3 reads CASSKPGTAKETQYF. The CDR3 coding sequence is TGCGCCAGCAGCAAACCCGGGACCGCCAAAGAGACCCAGTACTTC. Variable domain in full (rest from reference TRBV5-1 and TRBJ2-5): KAGVTQTPRYLIKTRGQQVTLSCSPISGHRSVSWYQQTPGQGLQFLFEYFSETQRNKGNFPGRFSGRQFSNSRSEMNVSTLELGDSALYLCASSKPGTAKETQYFGPGTRLLVL.

Comments on this clonotype: The junction departs from germline at one end; a sequencing error may be responsible. The V call is TRBV24-1, the J call TRBJ1-2; TRBD1 aligns across 10 bases. The germline CDR1 and CDR2 sequences are KGHDR and SFDVKD. The CDR3 has 18 amino acids. CDR3 DNA sequence: TGTGCCACCAGTGATCCCTCCGGGACAGGGGTCTTCGGTTATGGCTACGCCTTC. The encoded protein is CATSDPSGTGVFGYGYAF.